These 30 T cell receptor beta chains came from one sample sequenced in a study of T cell responses to AZD1222 COVID-19 vaccine. The protocol was immunoSEQ multiplex PCR, while the TCRdb copy is restricted to in-frame clones and leaves out a portion. The sample shows roughly 180,000 clones, approximately 90% of them seen only once. The sample was peripheral blood, taken on day 0 of AZD1222 vaccination. The receptors were sampled from an adult in good health.

The CDR3 protein is CAWARDRQETQYF. The CDR3 bases are TGTGCCTGGGCAAGGGACAGACAAGAGACCCAGTACTTC. The chain recombines TRBV30 with TRBJ2-5, with 7 bases matching TRBD1. Germline loops: CDR1 GTSNPN, CDR2 SVGIG (reference sequence). V lost 5 bases to trimming and J lost 2 bases; unmatched junction nucleotides: 5. This CDR3 has 13 amino acids.

The CDR3 sequence: CASSQDSATPPLHF. The CDR3 nucleotides are TGCGCCAGCAGCCAAGATAGCGCGACGCCACCCCTCCACTTT. V gene TRBV4-3 combines with J gene TRBJ1-6; D gene uncertain. Germline-derived CDR1 and CDR2 are LGHNA and YSLEER. The CDR3 covers 14 residues. Trimming took 0 bases from V and 11 from J, leaving 11 bases between them.

The chain links TRBV7-9 to TRBJ2-2; D is uncertain. Germline lookup yields CDR1 SEHNR and CDR2 FQNEAQ (reference sequence). The germline V and J ends were trimmed by 2 bases and 5 bases, with 15 bases remaining between them. The CDR3 loop spans 16 amino acids. In nucleotides, the CDR3 is TGTGCCAGCAGCTTAAACGTCCCATCGGATACCGGGGAGCTGTTTTTT. Encoded protein: CASSLNVPSDTGELFF.

This clone was seen once. This chain uses TRBV7-6 with TRBJ2-1; D might be TRBD1 (5 bases). Germline V gene lookup returns CDR1 SGHVS and CDR2 FNYEAQ. V was clipped by 5 bases and J by 6 bases, with 11 bases between them. The CDR3 sequence is 13 residues long. The CDR3 here is CASSNRQRNEQFF. The CDR3 DNA reads TGTGCCAGCAGCAATCGACAGCGCAATGAGCAGTTCTTC.

The chain joins TRBV3-1 (or the pseudogene TRBV3-2) to TRBJ1-1, with D possibly being TRBD1 (5 bases). Germline loops: CDR1 LGHDT, CDR2 YNNKEL (reference sequence). V shed 5 bases and J shed 10 bases, with 20 bases lying between them. The CDR3 consists of 14 residues. The CDR3 DNA is TGTGCCAGCAGCTCCCCTCAAGCCGGCGGGGGAGCTTTCTTT. It yields the protein CASSSPQAGGGAFF.

The chain uses TRBV18 and TRBJ2-6; D uncertain. The CDR3 extends over 13 amino acids. With 8 bases removed from V and 2 bases from J, the gap between germline ends came to 7 bases. CDR1 and CDR2 from the germline V gene are KGHSH and LQKENI. The CDR3: CASSYTGANVLTF. The CDR3 DNA sequence: TGTGCCAGCAGTTACACTGGGGCCAACGTCCTGACTTTC.

The chain recombines TRBV12-3 or TRBV12-4 with TRBJ1-5; a weak D match, TRBD1 (5 bases). CDR3 length equals 13 residues. V was trimmed by 10 bases and J by 11 bases, leaving 21 bases between them. The CDR3 DNA reads as TGTGCCACCTCGCCGGGACCCCAGCAAGCCCAGCATTTT. The encoded protein is CATSPGPQQAQHF.

The V call is TRBV10-3, the J call TRBJ2-5; no clear D. This CDR3 contains 11 residues. Germline CDR1 and CDR2: ENHRY and SYGVKD. V lost 3 bases and J 5 bases, leaving 4 bases between the germline ends. CDR3 region: CAISETETQYF. In DNA, the CDR3 is TGTGCCATCAGTGAAACTGAGACCCAGTACTTC.

V gene TRBV9 combines with J gene TRBJ2-1; possibly TRBD1 or TRBD2 for D (5 bases each). The V gene's germline CDR1 is SGDLS and CDR2 YYNGEE. Trimming took off 0 bases at V and 4 bases at J, with 8 bases between the two ends. This CDR3 has 14 amino acids. In DNA, the CDR3 is TGTGCCAGCAGCGTAGCGGGGCATTACAATGAGCAGTTCTTC. Amino acids: CASSVAGHYNEQFF.

The rearrangement links TRBV6-5 to TRBJ1-1, with 7 nucleotides matching TRBD1. CDR1 is MNHEY and CDR2 is SVGAGI in the germline V gene. Trimming removed 2 bases from V and 4 bases from J; junction bases left unmatched: 7. This CDR3 is 15 amino acids long. For the CDR3, the DNA is TGTGCCAGCAGTTACGAGAGGGGGCTCGTCACTGAAGCTTTCTTT. It codes for CASSYERGLVTEAFF.

The rearrangement links TRBV7-8 to TRBJ1-2; D gene ambiguous. The ends were cut back, 1 base at V and 2 bases at J, with 5 bases in the middle. The CDR3 loop spans 13 amino acids. The V gene's germline CDR1 is SGHVS and CDR2 FQNEAQ. The CDR3 DNA reads as TGTGCCAGCAGCTTAGATCAGAACTATGGCTACACCTTC. Translated, it gives CASSLDQNYGYTF.

The chain links TRBV6-4 to TRBJ2-1; 7 positions agree with TRBD1. The length of the CDR3 is 15 residues. Trimming cost V 4 bases and J 1 base; bases outside gene matches: 4. CDR1 and CDR2 (germline): MRHNA, SNTAGT. The CDR3 sequence is CASSGQGDSYNEQFF. The CDR3 region has the DNA TGTGCCAGCAGTGGACAGGGCGATTCCTACAATGAGCAGTTCTTC.

V and J are TRBV7-3 and TRBJ2-1; 9 nucleotides match TRBD1. The CDR3 loop spans 17 amino acids. Germline-derived CDR1 and CDR2 are SGHTA and FQGTGA. The V gene end was trimmed by 5 bases and the J gene end by 9 bases; junction bases not matched to a gene: 17. CDR3 bases: TGTGCCAGCAGCCCAAACCTCCCCGGGACAGGGACCGGTGAGCAGTTCTTC. Protein: CASSPNLPGTGTGEQFF. Based on the CDR3 plus reference TRBV7-3 and TRBJ2-1, the full variable domain is GAGVSQTPSNKVTEKGKYVELRCDPISGHTALYWYRQSLGQGPEFLIYFQGTGAADDSGLPNDRFFAVRPEGSVSTLKIQRTERGDSAVYLCASSPNLPGTGTGEQFFGPGTRLTVL.

The genes are TRBV5-1 and TRBJ2-5; 10 bases agree with TRBD2. CDR1 is SGHRS, CDR2 YFSETQ, per germline. CDR3 length equals 16 residues. Unmatched junction bases numbered 5, after V lost 1 base and J lost 2 bases. This CDR3 reads CASSLLASGGQETQYF. The CDR3 DNA follows: TGCGCCAGCAGCTTGTTAGCTAGCGGGGGACAAGAGACCCAGTACTTC.

This chain links TRBV15 with TRBJ1-2; 9 positions agree with TRBD1. The CDR3 length is 16 residues. Trimming cost V 1 base and J 4 bases; bases outside gene matches: 7. Germline CDR1 LNHNV, CDR2 YYDKDF (reference sequence). The CDR3 bases are TGTGCCACCAGCAGAGGGGGACAGGGTCGGGGCTATGGCTACACCTTC. Translated, it gives CATSRGGQGRGYGYTF.

The chain couples TRBV9 to TRBJ1-6, with 7 positions matching TRBD1. The germline V gene has CDR1 SGDLS and CDR2 YYNGEE. The CDR3 is made up of 13 amino acids. With 2 bases clipped from V and 9 bases from J, the junction kept 2 bases outside the gene matches. CDR3 region: CASSVAGGSPLHF. DNA for the CDR3: TGTGCCAGCAGCGTGGCAGGGGGTTCACCCCTCCACTTT.

The J gene is TRBJ1-4, the V gene TRBV6-2 or TRBV6-3, with D uncertain. CDR1 is MNHEY, CDR2 SVGEGT, per germline. With 1 base removed from V and 8 bases from J, the gap between germline ends came to 5 bases. The CDR3 is 12 amino acids. CDR3: CASSYLGEKLFF. In nucleotides, the CDR3 is TGTGCCAGCAGTTACTTGGGAGAAAAACTGTTTTTT.

The sample holds one count of this clone. The chain employs TRBV19 and TRBJ2-3, with 9 positions matching TRBD2. V lost 5 bases to trimming and J lost 2 bases; unmatched junction nucleotides: 8. Germline lookup yields CDR1 LNHDA and CDR2 SQIVND (reference sequence). The CDR3 loop spans 16 amino acids. Written as DNA, the CDR3 is TGTGCCAGTAGTTCTCGGCGGGGGGGAAACACAGATACGCAGTATTTT. This sequence encodes CASSSRRGGNTDTQYF.

The V call is TRBV7-9, the J call TRBJ1-5; 10 bases fit TRBD1. CDR3 length equals 16 residues. V lost 3 bases, J lost 5 bases, and 7 bases stayed unmatched. The germline V gene encodes CDR1 SEHNR and CDR2 FQNEAQ (reference sequence). CDR3 sequence: CASSFGQGGLHQPQHF. CDR3 DNA: TGTGCCAGCAGCTTCGGACAGGGGGGTTTACATCAGCCCCAGCATTTT.

The chain joins TRBV7-2 to TRBJ1-4; D remains unclear. This CDR3 is built from 14 residues. V was trimmed by 1 base and J by 7 bases, leaving 10 bases between them. The germline V gene has CDR1 SGHTA and CDR2 FQGNSA. CDR3 loop: CASSLEGKAEKLFF. CDR3 nucleotide sequence: TGTGCCAGCAGCTTAGAAGGGAAGGCTGAAAAACTGTTTTTT.

The chain links TRBV7-8 to TRBJ2-1, with D tentatively TRBD2 (7 bases). V was shortened by 5 bases and J by 0 bases, with 17 bases between the two germline ends. The CDR3 is made up of 17 amino acids. The V gene's germline CDR1 is SGHVS and CDR2 FQNEAQ. In DNA, the CDR3 is TGTGCCAGCAGCCCTCGGGGGGCCAAAAGCTCCTACAATGAGCAGTTCTTC. It specifies CASSPRGAKSSYNEQFF.

V and J are TRBV2 and TRBJ1-1; D may be TRBD1 (6 bases). The germline V and J ends were trimmed by 0 bases and 5 bases, with 13 bases remaining between them. CDR3 length equals 15 residues. CDR1 SNHLY and CDR2 FYNNEI come from the germline V gene. The CDR3 region is CASSEARGAITEAFF. CDR3 nucleotide sequence: TGTGCCAGCAGTGAAGCGCGGGGGGCTATTACTGAAGCTTTCTTT.

The chain carries TRBV12-3 or TRBV12-4 and TRBJ1-2, with 7 positions matching TRBD1. The CDR3 loop spans 13 amino acids. The J segment lost 4 bases and the V segment lost 6 bases, leaving 5 bases of the junction unmatched. The DNA of the CDR3 is TGTGCCAGCAGGCACCGGGACAGCTATGGCTACACCTTC. Protein sequence: CASRHRDSYGYTF.

This clone was seen a few times. The chain uses TRBV4-2 and TRBJ2-2; 16 bases line up with TRBD2. Germline V gene sequence: CDR1 LGHNA, CDR2 YNFKEQ. This CDR3 has 20 amino acids. Germline trimming cut 5 bases from V and 3 bases from J; bases unmatched to any gene: 12. In DNA, the CDR3 is TGTGCCAGCAGCACCCTCCAGGGACTAGCGGGGGGGAGGGACACCGGGGAGCTGTTTTTT. Protein product: CASSTLQGLAGGRDTGELFF.

The chain uses TRBV27 and TRBJ2-2; either TRBD1 or TRBD2 may fit D (5 bases each). V lost 3 bases to trimming and J lost 6 bases, with 8 bases between them. Germline assignment: CDR1 MNHEY and CDR2 SMNVEV (reference sequence). This CDR3 has 13 amino acids. CDR3 sequence: CASSLRGSGELFF. DNA of the CDR3: TGTGCCAGCAGTTTGAGGGGTTCCGGGGAGCTGTTTTTT.

The chain recombines TRBV15 with TRBJ2-2; a possible D gene is TRBD1 (6 bases). Trimming pared 3 bases from V and 5 bases from J, leaving 7 bases between. The length of the CDR3 is 13 residues. In germline, CDR1 is LNHNV, CDR2 YYDKDF (reference sequence). This CDR3 is CATSSTGTGELFF. The DNA of the CDR3 is TGTGCCACCAGCAGCACAGGGACCGGGGAGCTGTTTTTT.

The chain is built from TRBV6-5 and TRBJ2-5, with D possibly matching TRBD2 (6 bases). The CDR3 loop spans 16 amino acids. Trimming removed 0 bases at V and 3 bases at J, with 14 bases between. Germline V gives CDR1 MNHEY, CDR2 SVGAGI. CDR3 bases: TGTGCCAGCAGTTACTCTCACGGGACTGCTAAAGAGACCCAGTACTTC. The encoded protein is CASSYSHGTAKETQYF.

This clone appeared a single time. The V and J genes are TRBV10-3 and TRBJ2-5, with 7 bases lining up with TRBD2. Germline V CDR1 and CDR2: ENHRY, SYGVKD. The ends lost 8 bases at V and 5 bases at J; junction bases unmatched: 8. The CDR3 is 13 residues long. The chain's CDR3 is CAIRTGGGETQYF. CDR3 coding DNA: TGTGCCATCCGGACGGGAGGAGGGGAGACCCAGTACTTC.

The chain combines TRBV11-2 with TRBJ1-5; D remains ambiguous. The V and J ends lost 1 base and 2 bases respectively, with 3 bases between them. Per the germline V gene, CDR1 is SGHAT and CDR2 is FQNNGV. The CDR3 covers 13 residues. CDR3 nucleotide sequence: TGTGCCAGCAGCTTAGCCGGCAATCAGCCCCAGCATTTT. Amino acid sequence: CASSLAGNQPQHF.

The gene calls are TRBV6-4 and TRBJ1-1; D is undetermined. Trimming stripped 4 bases from V and 5 bases from J, with 14 bases between. CDR1 and CDR2 (germline): MRHNA, SNTAGT. This CDR3 is 14 amino acids long. The CDR3 sequence: CASSAPRAATEAFF. The CDR3 region has the DNA TGTGCCAGCAGTGCCCCCCGAGCGGCGACTGAAGCTTTCTTT.